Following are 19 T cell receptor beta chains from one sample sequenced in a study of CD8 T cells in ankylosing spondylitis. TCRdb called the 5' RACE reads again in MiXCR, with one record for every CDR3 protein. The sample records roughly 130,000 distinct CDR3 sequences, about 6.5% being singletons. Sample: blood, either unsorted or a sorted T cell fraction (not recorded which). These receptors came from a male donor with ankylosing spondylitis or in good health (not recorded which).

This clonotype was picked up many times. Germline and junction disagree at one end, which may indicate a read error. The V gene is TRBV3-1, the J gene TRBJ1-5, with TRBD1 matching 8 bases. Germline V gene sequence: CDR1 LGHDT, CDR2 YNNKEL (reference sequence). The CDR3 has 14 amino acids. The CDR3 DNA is TGCGCCAGCAGTCAGGGACAGGGCAATCAGCCCCAGCATTTT. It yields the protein CASSQGQGNQPQHF.

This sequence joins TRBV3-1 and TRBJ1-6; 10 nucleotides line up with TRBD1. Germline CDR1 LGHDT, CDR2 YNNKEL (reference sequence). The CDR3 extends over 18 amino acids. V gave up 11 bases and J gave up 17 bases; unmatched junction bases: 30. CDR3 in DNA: TGTGCCTCCTGCCAAGAACCGCTCATGACAGGGGGCTGGAGGGGGGTCCACTTT. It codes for CASCQEPLMTGGWRGVHF.

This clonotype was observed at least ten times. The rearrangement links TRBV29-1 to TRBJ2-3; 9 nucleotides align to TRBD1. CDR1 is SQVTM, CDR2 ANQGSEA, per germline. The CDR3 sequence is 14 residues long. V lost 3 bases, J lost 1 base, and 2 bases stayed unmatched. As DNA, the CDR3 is TGCAGCGTTGAGGACAGGGGACGCACAGATACGCAGTATTTT. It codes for CSVEDRGRTDTQYF.

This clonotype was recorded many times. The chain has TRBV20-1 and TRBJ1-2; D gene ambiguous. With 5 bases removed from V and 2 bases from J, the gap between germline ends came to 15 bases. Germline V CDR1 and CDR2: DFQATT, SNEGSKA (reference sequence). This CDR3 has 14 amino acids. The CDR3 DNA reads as TGCAGTGCTGGATCCTCGGGAGTAAACTATGGCTACACCTTC. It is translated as CSAGSSGVNYGYTF.

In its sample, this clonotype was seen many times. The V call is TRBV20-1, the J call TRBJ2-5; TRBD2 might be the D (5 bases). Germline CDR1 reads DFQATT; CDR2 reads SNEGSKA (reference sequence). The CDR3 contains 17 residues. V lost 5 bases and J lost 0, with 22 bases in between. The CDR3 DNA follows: TGCAGTGCTCGATTCTTATCCCTATCGGGGTACCAAGAGACCCAGTACTTC. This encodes CSARFLSLSGYQETQYF.

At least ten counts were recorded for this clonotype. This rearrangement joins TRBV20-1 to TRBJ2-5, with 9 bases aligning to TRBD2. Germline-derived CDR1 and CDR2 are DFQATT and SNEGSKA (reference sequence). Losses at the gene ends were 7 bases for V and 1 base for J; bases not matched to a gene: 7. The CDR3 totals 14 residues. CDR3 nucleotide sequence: TGCAGTGTCCCGGGACTAGCCAGCCAAGAGACCCAGTACTTC. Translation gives CSVPGLASQETQYF.

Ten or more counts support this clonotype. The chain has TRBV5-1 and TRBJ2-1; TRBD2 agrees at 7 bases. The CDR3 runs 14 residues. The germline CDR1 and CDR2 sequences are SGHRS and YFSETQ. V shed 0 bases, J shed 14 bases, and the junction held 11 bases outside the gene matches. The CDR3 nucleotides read TGCGCCAGCAGCTTGGCCCTGGGGGGGAATGAAAAGTTCTTC. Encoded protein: CASSLALGGNEKFF.

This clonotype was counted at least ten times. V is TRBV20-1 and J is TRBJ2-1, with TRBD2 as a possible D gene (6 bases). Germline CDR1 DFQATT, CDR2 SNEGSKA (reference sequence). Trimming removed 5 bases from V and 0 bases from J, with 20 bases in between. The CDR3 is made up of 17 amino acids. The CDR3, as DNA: TGCAGTGCTTGGACTTCCGTCGCGGGGAGCTCCTACAATGAGCAGTTCTTC. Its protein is CSAWTSVAGSSYNEQFF.

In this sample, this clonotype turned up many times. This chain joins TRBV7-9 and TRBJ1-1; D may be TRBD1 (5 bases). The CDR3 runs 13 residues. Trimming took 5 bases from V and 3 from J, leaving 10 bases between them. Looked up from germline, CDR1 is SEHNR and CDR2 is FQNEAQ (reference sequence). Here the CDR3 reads CASSLMGDTEAFF. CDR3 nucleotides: TGTGCCAGCAGCCTGATGGGGGACACTGAAGCTTTCTTT. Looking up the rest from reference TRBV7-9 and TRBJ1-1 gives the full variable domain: DTGVSQNPRHKITKRGQNVTFRCDPISEHNRLYWYRQTLGQGPEFLTYFQNEAQLEKSRLLSDRFSAERPKGSFSTLEIQRTEQGDSAMYLCASSLMGDTEAFFGQGTRLTVV.

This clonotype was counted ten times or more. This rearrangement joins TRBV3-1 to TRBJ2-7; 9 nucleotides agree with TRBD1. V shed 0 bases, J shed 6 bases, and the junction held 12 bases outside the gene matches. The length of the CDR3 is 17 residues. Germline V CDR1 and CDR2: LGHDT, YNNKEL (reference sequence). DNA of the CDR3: TGTGCCAGCAGCCAAGATCACGTCGACAGGGGGGGGATCGAGCAGTACTTC. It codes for CASSQDHVDRGGIEQYF.

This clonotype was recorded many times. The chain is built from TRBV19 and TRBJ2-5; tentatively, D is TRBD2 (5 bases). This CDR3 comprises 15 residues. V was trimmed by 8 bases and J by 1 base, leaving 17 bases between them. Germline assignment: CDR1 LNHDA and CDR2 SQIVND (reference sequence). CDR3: CASDPGTATQETQYF. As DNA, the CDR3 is TGTGCCAGTGATCCGGGAACTGCTACCCAAGAGACCCAGTACTTC.

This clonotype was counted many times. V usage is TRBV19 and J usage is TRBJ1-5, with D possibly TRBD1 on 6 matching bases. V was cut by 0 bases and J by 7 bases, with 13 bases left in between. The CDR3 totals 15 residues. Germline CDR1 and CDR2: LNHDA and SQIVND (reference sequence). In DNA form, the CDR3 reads TGTGCCAGTAGTATAGAGGGGGCAAAAAGGCAGCCCCAGCATTTT. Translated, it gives CASSIEGAKRQPQHF.

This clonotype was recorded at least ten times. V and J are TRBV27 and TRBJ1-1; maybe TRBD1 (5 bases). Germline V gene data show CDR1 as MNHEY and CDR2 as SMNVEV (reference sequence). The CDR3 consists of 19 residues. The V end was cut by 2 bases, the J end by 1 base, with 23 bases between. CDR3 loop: CASSLKGPGPTSGNTEAFF. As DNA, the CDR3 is TGTGCCAGCAGTTTAAAGGGTCCGGGACCTACGAGCGGGAACACTGAAGCTTTCTTT.

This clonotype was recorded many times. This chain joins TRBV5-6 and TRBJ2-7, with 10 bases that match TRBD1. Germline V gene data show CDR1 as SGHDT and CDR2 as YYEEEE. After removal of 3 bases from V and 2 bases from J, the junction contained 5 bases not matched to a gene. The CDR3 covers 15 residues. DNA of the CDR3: TGTGCCAGCAGCTCGCCGGGACAGGGGACCTACGAGCAGTACTTC. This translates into CASSSPGQGTYEQYF.

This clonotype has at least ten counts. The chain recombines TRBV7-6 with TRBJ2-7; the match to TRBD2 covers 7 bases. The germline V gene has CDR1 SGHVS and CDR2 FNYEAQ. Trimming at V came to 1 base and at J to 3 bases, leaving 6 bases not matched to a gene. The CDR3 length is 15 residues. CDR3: CASSLGSASGYEQYF. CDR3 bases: TGTGCCAGCAGCTTAGGTTCGGCTAGCGGCTACGAGCAGTACTTC.

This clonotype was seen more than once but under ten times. CDR3 nucleotide sequence: TGTGCCAGCAGCCAGTCGGGGGGGCGGTCCTACAATGAGCAGTTCTTC. Translation gives CASSQSGGRSYNEQFF. The chain combines TRBV7-9 with TRBJ2-1; 8 bases align to TRBD2. The CDR3 covers 16 residues. J lost 1 base, V lost 5 bases, and 7 bases had no gene match. Germline CDR1 is SEHNR and CDR2 is FQNEAQ (reference sequence).

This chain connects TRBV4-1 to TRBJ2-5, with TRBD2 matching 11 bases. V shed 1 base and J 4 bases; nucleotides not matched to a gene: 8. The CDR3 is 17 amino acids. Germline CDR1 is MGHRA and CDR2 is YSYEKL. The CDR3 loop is CASSQASLAGVTETQYF. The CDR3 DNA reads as TGCGCCAGCAGCCAAGCCTCACTAGCGGGAGTGACAGAGACCCAGTACTTC.

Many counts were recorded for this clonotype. In DNA, the CDR3 is TGTGCCAGCAGTTTATGGACTAGCGGGAGTCAAGAGACCCAGTACTTC. Its protein product is CASSLWTSGSQETQYF. The chain is built from TRBV28 and TRBJ2-5, with 12 nucleotides matching TRBD2. The V and J ends lost 0 bases and 2 bases, in that order; junction bases with no gene match: 1. Germline V CDR1 and CDR2: MDHEN, SYDVKM. The CDR3 length is 16 residues.

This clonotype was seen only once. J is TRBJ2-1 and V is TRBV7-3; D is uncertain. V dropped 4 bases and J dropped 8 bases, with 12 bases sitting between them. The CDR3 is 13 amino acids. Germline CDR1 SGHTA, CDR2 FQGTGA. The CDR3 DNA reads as TGTGCCAGCAGCTCCCTAGAGACCGATGAGCAGTTCTTC. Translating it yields CASSSLETDEQFF. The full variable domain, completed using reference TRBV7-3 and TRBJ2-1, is GAGVSQTPSNKVTEKGKYVELRCDPISGHTALYWYRQSLGQGPEFLIYFQGTGAADDSGLPNDRFFAVRPEGSVSTLKIQRTERGDSAVYLCASSSLETDEQFFGPGTRLTVL.